The present entry profiles one T cell receptor (beta chain) with its context. CDR3 length: 14 residues. V was cut by 7 bases and J by 0 bases, with 10 bases left in between. Germline CDR1 reads LNHDA; CDR2 reads SQIVND (reference sequence). The sample originates from a study of cytomegalovirus exposure and HLA in healthy donors. The PCR was carried out with 60 Vbeta primers and 13 Jbeta primers. The assay was immunoSEQ multiplex PCR, and TCRdb's table has in-frame clones only and misses some. The sample lists 120,000 to 150,000 clones; about 82% were seen once. The chain employs TRBV19 and TRBJ2-1; a weak D match, TRBD1 (5 bases). Sequenced: PBMCs. The origin of this receptor is a male donor in good health and CMV-seronegative. The CDR3 reads CASNDRSSYNEQFF. CDR3 nucleotide sequence: TGTGCCAGTAATGACAGAAGCTCCTACAATGAGCAGTTCTTC.